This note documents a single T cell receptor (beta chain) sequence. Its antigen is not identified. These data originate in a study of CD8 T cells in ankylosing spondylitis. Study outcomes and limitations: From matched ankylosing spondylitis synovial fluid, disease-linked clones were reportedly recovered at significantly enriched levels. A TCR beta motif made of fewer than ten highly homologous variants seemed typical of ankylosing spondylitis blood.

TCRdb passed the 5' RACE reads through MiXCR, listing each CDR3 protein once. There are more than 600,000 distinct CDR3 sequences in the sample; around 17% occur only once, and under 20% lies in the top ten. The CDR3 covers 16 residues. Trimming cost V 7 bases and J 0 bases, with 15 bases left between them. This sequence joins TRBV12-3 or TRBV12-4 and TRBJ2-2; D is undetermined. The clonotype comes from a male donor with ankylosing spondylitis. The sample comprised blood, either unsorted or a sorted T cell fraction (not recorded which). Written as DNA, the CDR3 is TGTGCCAGCACTCCTAGAAGGACCGCGAACACCGGGGAGCTGTTTTTT. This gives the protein CASTPRRTANTGELFF.